One sample yielded the 9 T cell receptor beta chains listed below, sequenced in a study of T cell responses to AZD1222 COVID-19 vaccine. The table came from immunoSEQ multiplex PCR; TCRdb's copy has only in-frame clones and leaves some out. Of about 150,000 clones in the sample, around nine tenths are singletons; the top ten hold approximately 19%. Sample: peripheral blood, taken on day 0 of AZD1222 vaccination. The receptors originated from an adult in good health.

The CDR3 reads CASGTVYNEKLFF. In DNA form, the CDR3 reads TGTGCCAGCGGGACCGTTTATAATGAAAAACTGTTTTTT. The V and J genes are TRBV18 and TRBJ1-4, with a possible D match to TRBD1 (5 bases). CDR1 KGHSH and CDR2 LQKENI come from the germline V gene. Trimming removed 8 bases at V and 4 bases at J, with 11 bases between. This CDR3 is 13 amino acids long.

The chain couples TRBV27 to TRBJ1-6, with D tentatively TRBD1 (5 bases). The germline V and J ends were trimmed by 6 bases and 0 bases, with 12 bases remaining between them. This CDR3 comprises 16 residues. Looked up from germline, CDR1 is MNHEY and CDR2 is SMNVEV (reference sequence). CDR3 DNA sequence: TGTGCCAGCAGCCCCGGACATAGCTCCTATAATTCACCCCTCCACTTT. It specifies CASSPGHSSYNSPLHF.

J is TRBJ1-2 and V is TRBV6-5; unclear D gene. From germline, CDR1 is MNHEY and CDR2 SVGAGI. This CDR3 contains 15 residues. The ends were cut back, 0 bases at V and 5 bases at J, with 13 bases in the middle. The CDR3 nucleotides are TGTGCCAGCAGTTACTCGAGAGGCGGGAGGTATGGCTACACCTTC. The encoded protein is CASSYSRGGRYGYTF.

The rearrangement joins TRBV10-3 to TRBJ1-6, with D perhaps matching TRBD1 (5 bases). The CDR3 totals 14 residues. Per the germline V gene, CDR1 is ENHRY and CDR2 is SYGVKD. The V gene lost 0 bases and the J gene lost 11 bases, with 11 bases spanning the gap. The CDR3 DNA reads as TGTGCCATCAGTGAGTCGGGGGTTGCGGCACCCCTCCACTTT. Its protein product is CAISESGVAAPLHF.

This chain uses TRBV30 with TRBJ2-6; TRBD1 aligns across 7 bases. The ends lost 0 bases at V and 0 bases at J; junction bases unmatched: 17. This CDR3 is 21 amino acids long. Per germline, CDR1 GTSNPN and CDR2 SVGIG (reference sequence). The CDR3 region is CAWSVRPPGQGVNSGANVLTF. CDR3 nucleotides: TGTGCCTGGAGTGTACGCCCCCCTGGGCAGGGGGTAAACTCTGGGGCCAACGTCCTGACTTTC.

The gene calls are TRBV30 and TRBJ2-7; TRBD1 matches 9 bases. Germline loops: CDR1 GTSNPN, CDR2 SVGIG (reference sequence). The CDR3 contains 12 residues. The V and J ends lost 8 bases and 2 bases, in that order; junction bases with no gene match: 4. The chain's CDR3 is CAGTGGPYEQYF. The CDR3, as DNA: TGTGCCGGTACAGGGGGCCCCTACGAGCAGTACTTC. Full variable domain (missing parts from reference TRBV30 and TRBJ2-7): SQTIHQWPATLVQPVGSPLSLECTVEGTSNPNLYWYRQAAGRGLQLLFYSVGIGQISSEVPQNLSASRPQDRQFILSSKKLLLSDSGFYLCAGTGGPYEQYFGPGTRLTVT.

The chain links TRBV5-5 to TRBJ1-2; 7 nucleotides match TRBD1. V lost 4 bases to trimming and J lost 8 bases; unmatched junction nucleotides: 8. The germline gives CDR1 SGHKS, CDR2 YYEKEE (reference sequence). The CDR3 covers 13 residues. The CDR3 region is CASSRQGEGGYTF. In DNA form, the CDR3 reads TGTGCCAGCAGCAGACAGGGAGAGGGCGGCTACACCTTC.

This clone came up a few times. This sequence joins TRBV9 and TRBJ2-2; TRBD2 might be the D (6 bases). V dropped 0 bases and J dropped 6 bases, with 12 bases sitting between them. Looked up from germline, CDR1 is SGDLS and CDR2 is YYNGEE. This CDR3 is built from 15 residues. CDR3 DNA sequence: TGTGCCAGCAGCGTAGGCCCTGGGGAGGCCGGGGAGCTGTTTTTT. This encodes CASSVGPGEAGELFF.

Here the CDR3 reads CASSLGEGSSPLHF. In DNA, the CDR3 is TGTGCCAGCAGTTTGGGGGAGGGTTCTTCACCCCTCCACTTT. V usage is TRBV28 and J usage is TRBJ1-6; D possibly corresponds to TRBD1 (5 bases). This CDR3 contains 14 residues. From germline, CDR1 is MDHEN and CDR2 SYDVKM. Trimming took off 3 bases at V and 9 bases at J, with 12 bases between the two ends.